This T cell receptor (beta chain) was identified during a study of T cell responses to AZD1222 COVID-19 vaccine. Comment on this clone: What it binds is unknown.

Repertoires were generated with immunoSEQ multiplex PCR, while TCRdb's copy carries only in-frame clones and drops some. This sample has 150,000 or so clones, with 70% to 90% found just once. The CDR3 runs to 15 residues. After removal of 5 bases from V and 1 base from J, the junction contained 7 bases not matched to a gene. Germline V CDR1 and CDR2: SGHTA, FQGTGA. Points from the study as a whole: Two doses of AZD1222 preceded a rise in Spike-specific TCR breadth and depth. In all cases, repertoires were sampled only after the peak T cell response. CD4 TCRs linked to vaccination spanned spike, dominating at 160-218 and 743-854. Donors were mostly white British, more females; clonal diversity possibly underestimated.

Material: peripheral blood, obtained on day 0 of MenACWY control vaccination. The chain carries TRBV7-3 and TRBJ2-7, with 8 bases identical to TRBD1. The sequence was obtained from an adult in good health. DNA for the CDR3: TGTGCCAGCAGCCTCGGACAGGGCTTATCCTACGAGCAGTACTTC. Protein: CASSLGQGLSYEQYF.